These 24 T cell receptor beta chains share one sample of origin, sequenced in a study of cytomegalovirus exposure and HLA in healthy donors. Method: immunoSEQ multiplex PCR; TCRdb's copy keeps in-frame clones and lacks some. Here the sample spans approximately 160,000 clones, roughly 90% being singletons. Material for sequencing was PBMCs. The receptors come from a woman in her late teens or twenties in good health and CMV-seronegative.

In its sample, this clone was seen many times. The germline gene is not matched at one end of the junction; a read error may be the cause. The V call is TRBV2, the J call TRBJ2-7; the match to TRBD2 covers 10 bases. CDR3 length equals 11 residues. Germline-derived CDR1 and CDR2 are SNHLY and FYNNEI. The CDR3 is CASSISGRKDF. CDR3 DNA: TGTGCCAGCAGTATTAGCGGGAGGAAGGACTTC.

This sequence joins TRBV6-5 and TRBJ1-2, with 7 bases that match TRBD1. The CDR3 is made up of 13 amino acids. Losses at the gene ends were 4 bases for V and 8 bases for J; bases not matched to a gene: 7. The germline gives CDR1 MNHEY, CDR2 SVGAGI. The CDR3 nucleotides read TGTGCCAGCAGTTCGACAGGGAAGGGGGGCTACACCTTC. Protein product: CASSSTGKGGYTF.

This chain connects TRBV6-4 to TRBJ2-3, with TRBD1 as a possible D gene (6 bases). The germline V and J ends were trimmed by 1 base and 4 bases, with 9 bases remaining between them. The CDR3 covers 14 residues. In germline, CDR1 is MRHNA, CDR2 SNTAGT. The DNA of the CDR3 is TGTGCCAGCAGTGACTTGGGGGCGTCAGATACGCAGTATTTT. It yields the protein CASSDLGASDTQYF.

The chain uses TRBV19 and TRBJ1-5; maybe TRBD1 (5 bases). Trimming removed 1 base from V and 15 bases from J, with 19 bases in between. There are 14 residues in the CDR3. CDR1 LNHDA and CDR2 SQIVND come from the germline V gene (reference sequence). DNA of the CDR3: TGTGCCAGTAGTATAGTAGGCCAGGGCCCTGCGGTGCATTTT. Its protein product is CASSIVGQGPAVHF.

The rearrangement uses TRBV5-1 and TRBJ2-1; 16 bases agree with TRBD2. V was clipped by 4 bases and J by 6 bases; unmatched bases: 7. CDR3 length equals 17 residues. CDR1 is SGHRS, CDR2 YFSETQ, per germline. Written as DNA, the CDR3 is TGCGCCAGCAGCCCCTCGGGACTAGCGGGAGGGATCAATGAGCAGTTCTTC. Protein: CASSPSGLAGGINEQFF.

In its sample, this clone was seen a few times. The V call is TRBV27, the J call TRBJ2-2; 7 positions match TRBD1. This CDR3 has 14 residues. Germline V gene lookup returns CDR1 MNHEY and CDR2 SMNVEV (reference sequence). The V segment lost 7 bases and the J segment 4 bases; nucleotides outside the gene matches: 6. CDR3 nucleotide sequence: TGTGCCAGCACCCACAGGGGTTCCACCGGGGAGCTGTTTTTT. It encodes CASTHRGSTGELFF.

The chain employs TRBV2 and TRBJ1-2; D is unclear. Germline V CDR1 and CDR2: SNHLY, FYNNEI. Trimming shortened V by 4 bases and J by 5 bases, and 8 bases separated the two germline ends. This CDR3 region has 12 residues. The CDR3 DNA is TGTGCCAGCAGTGGGGCGGGGTATGGCTACACCTTC. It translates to CASSGAGYGYTF.

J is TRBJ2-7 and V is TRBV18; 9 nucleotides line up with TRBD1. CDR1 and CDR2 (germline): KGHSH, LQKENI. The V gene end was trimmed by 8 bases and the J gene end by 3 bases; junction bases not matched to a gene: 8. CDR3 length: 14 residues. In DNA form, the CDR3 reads TGTGCCAGCGCCTCGGGACAGGGACTCTACGAGCAGTACTTC. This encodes CASASGQGLYEQYF.

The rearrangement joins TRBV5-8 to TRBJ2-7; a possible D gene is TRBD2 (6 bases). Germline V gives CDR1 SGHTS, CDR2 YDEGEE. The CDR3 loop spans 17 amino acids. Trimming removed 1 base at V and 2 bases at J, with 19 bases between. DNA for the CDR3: TGTGCCAGCAGCTTGCAAGGGCCGCGGGATTTCACCTACGAGCAGTACTTC. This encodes CASSLQGPRDFTYEQYF.

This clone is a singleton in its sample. This CDR3 reads CASSLAYRVTEAFF. CDR3 bases: TGTGCCAGCAGCTTAGCGTACAGGGTCACTGAAGCTTTCTTT. The chain recombines TRBV7-9 with TRBJ1-1; a weak D match, TRBD1 (6 bases). This CDR3 region has 14 residues. V lost 0 bases and J lost 4, with 9 bases in between. The germline CDR1 and CDR2 sequences are SEHNR and FQNEAQ (reference sequence).

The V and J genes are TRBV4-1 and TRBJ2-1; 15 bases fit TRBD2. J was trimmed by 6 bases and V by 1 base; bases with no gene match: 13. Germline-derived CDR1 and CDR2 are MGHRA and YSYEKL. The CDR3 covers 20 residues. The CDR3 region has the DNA TGCGCCAGCAGCCAAGTAGCGGGACTAGCGGGGGGTGCCATTGGCAATGAGCAGTTCTTC. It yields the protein CASSQVAGLAGGAIGNEQFF.

The CDR3 nucleotides read TGTGCCAGCAGGCTTCGAGCGGTCTCCTACAATGAGCAGTTCTTC. It yields the protein CASRLRAVSYNEQFF. V usage is TRBV7-2 and J usage is TRBJ2-1, with D perhaps matching TRBD2 (5 bases). In germline, CDR1 is SGHTA, CDR2 FQGNSA. V shed 6 bases and J shed 0 bases, with 12 bases lying between them. The CDR3 is made up of 15 amino acids.

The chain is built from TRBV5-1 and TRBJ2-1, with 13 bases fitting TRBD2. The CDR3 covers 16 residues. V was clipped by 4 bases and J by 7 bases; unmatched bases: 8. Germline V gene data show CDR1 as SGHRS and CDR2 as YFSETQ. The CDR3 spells CASSQLGTSGINEQFF. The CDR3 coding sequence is TGCGCCAGCAGCCAACTCGGGACTAGCGGGATTAATGAGCAGTTCTTC.

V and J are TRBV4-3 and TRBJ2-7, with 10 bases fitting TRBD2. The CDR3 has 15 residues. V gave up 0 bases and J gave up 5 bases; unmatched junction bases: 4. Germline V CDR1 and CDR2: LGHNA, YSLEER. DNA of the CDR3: TGCGCCAGCAGCCAAGAAGGCCTAGCGGGGGACGAGCAGTACTTC. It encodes CASSQEGLAGDEQYF.

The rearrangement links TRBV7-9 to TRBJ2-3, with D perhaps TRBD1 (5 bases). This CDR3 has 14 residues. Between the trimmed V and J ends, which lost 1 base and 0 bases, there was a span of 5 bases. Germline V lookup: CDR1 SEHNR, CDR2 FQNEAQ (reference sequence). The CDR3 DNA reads TGTGCCAGCAGCTTAGACAGGAGCACAGATACGCAGTATTTT. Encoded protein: CASSLDRSTDTQYF. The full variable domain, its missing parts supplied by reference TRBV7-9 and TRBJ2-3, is DTGVSQNPRHKITKRGQNVTFRCDPISEHNRLYWYRQTLGQGPEFLTYFQNEAQLEKSRLLSDRFSAERPKGSFSTLEIQRTEQGDSAMYLCASSLDRSTDTQYFGPGTRLTVL.

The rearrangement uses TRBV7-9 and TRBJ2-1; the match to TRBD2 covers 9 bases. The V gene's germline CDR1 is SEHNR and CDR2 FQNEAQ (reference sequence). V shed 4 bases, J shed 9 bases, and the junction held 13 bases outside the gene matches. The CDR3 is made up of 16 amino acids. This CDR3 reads CASSSLAGTIRGEQFF. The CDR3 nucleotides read TGTGCCAGCAGCTCCCTAGCGGGGACCATCCGCGGTGAGCAGTTCTTC. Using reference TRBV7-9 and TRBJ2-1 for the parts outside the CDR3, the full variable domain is DTGVSQNPRHKITKRGQNVTFRCDPISEHNRLYWYRQTLGQGPEFLTYFQNEAQLEKSRLLSDRFSAERPKGSFSTLEIQRTEQGDSAMYLCASSSLAGTIRGEQFFGPGTRLTVL.

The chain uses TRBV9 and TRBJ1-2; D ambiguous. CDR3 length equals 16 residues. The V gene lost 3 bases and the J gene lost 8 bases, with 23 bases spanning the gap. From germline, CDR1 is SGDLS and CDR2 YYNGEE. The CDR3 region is CASSESVSSYRGGYTF. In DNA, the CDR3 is TGTGCCAGCAGCGAGAGTGTGAGCAGCTACAGAGGGGGCTACACCTTC.

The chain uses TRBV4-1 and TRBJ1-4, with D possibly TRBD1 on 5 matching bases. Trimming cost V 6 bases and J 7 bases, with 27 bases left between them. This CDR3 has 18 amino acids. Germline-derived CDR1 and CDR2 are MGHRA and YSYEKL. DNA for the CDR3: TGCGCCAGCAGACCGGGAGTAACAGGAGGGTTAGCGGGTGAAAAACTGTTTTTT. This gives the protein CASRPGVTGGLAGEKLFF.

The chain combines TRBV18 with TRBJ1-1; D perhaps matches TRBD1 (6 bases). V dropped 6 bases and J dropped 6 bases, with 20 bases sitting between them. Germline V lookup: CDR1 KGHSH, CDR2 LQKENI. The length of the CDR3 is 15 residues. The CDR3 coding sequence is TGTGCCAGCTCGCCTAGAGGGGGAGAGATGGCTGAAGCTTTCTTT. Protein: CASSPRGGEMAEAFF.

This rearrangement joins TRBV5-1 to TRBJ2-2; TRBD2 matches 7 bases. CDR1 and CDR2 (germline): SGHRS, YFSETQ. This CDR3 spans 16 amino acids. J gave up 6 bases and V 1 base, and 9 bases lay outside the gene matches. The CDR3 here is CASSLSVGLGSGELFF. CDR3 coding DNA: TGCGCCAGCAGCTTGTCGGTAGGACTAGGTTCCGGGGAGCTGTTTTTT.

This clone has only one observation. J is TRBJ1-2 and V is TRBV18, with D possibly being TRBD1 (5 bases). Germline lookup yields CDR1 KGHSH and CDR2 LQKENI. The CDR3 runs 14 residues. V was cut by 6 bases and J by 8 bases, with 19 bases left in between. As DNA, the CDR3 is TGTGCCAGCTCCCGGGACTTAATTTTTCGGGGCTACACCTTC. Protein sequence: CASSRDLIFRGYTF.

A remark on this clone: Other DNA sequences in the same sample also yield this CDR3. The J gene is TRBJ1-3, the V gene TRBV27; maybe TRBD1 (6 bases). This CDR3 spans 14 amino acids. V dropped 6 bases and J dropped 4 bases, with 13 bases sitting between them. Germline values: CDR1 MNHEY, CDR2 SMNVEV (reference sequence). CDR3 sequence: CASSPLGAGNTIYF. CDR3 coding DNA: TGTGCCAGCAGCCCCCTGGGGGCAGGAAACACCATATATTTT.

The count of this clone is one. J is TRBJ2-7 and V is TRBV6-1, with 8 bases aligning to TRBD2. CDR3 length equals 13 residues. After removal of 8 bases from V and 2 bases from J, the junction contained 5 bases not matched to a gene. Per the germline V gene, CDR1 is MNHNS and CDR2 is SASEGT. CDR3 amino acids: CASPGLDPYEQYF. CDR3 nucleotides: TGTGCCAGCCCGGGACTAGACCCCTACGAGCAGTACTTC.

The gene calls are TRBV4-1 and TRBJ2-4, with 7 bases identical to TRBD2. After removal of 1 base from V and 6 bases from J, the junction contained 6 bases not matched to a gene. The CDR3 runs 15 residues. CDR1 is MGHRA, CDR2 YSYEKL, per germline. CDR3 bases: TGCGCCAGCAGCCAAGGGGGGGGTTTCACAAACATTCAGTACTTC. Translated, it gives CASSQGGGFTNIQYF.